This TCR beta chain was sequenced for a study of T cells in pancreatic ductal adenocarcinoma. Measured with immunoSEQ multiplex PCR; TCRdb has only the in-frame clones, and not every one. This sample has around 100,000 clones; roughly 96% occur once, and the top ten carry 3.1%. Notes on this clone: Its antigen is still unknown.

The CDR3 extends over 14 amino acids. The V end lost 4 bases, the J end lost 1 base, and 9 bases lay between the germline ends. CDR1 is SGHRS, CDR2 YFSETQ, per germline. Overall study findings and caveats: Tumors hold more CD45RO+ effector T cells, which may bias toward lower diversity.

Selected pancreatic ductal adenocarcinoma patients had undergone surgery without neoadjuvant therapy. The source material was PBMCs. The receptor's source is a human donor with pancreatic ductal adenocarcinoma. The chain employs TRBV5-1 and TRBJ2-1; D possibly corresponds to TRBD2 (6 bases). The CDR3 nucleotides read TGCGCCAGCAGCGGGGGAGGATCCTACAATGAGCAGTTCTTC. This codes for CASSGGGSYNEQFF.